Following are 14 T cell receptor beta chains from one sample sequenced in a study of blood T cell repertoires in COVID-19. Data came from immunoSEQ multiplex PCR; TCRdb stores just in-frame clones and leaves some out. Among tens of thousands of clones listed, roughly four fifths were seen once. Material for sequencing was peripheral blood. The receptors derive from a woman at least 80 years old with acute or convalescent COVID-19.

This clone has a count of ten or more. This rearrangement joins TRBV27 to TRBJ2-1; 8 bases are shared with TRBD2. The CDR3 is 15 residues long. Germline CDR1 is MNHEY and CDR2 is SMNVEV (reference sequence). V dropped 0 bases and J dropped 4; count of bases not matched to a gene: 2. CDR3 nucleotide sequence: TGTGCCAGCAGTTTATCAGCGGGAGCATACAATGAGCAGTTCTTC. Encoded protein: CASSLSAGAYNEQFF.

The V call is TRBV27, the J call TRBJ1-6; D uncertain. V dropped 7 bases and J dropped 7 bases, with 17 bases sitting between them. The CDR3 is 15 residues long. CDR1 is MNHEY, CDR2 SMNVEV, per germline (reference sequence). CDR3: CASTANGVYNSPLHF. The CDR3 nucleotides read TGTGCCAGCACCGCCAACGGGGTTTACAATTCACCCCTCCACTTT.

The chain is built from TRBV5-3 and TRBJ1-5, with 9 bases lining up with TRBD1. TRBV5-3 is an open reading frame, and its role is uncertain. V was pared by 2 bases and J by 0 bases, with 3 bases of the junction left unmatched. The CDR3 is 16 residues long. DNA of the CDR3: TGTGCCAGAAGCTTTAGGACAGGGGATAGCAATCAGCCCCAGCATTTT. Its protein product is CARSFRTGDSNQPQHF.

The chain has TRBV24-1 and TRBJ1-2; 8 bases align to TRBD1. The germline CDR1 and CDR2 sequences are KGHDR and SFDVKD. J gave up 4 bases and V 4 bases, and 7 bases lay outside the gene matches. CDR3 length equals 15 residues. The DNA of the CDR3 is TGTGCCACCAGTGAAACCGGACAGGGAGGCTATGGCTACACCTTC. This encodes CATSETGQGGYGYTF.

The chain links TRBV20-1 to TRBJ2-1; 7 nucleotides match TRBD2. Germline values: CDR1 DFQATT, CDR2 SNEGSKA (reference sequence). The CDR3 loop spans 17 amino acids. V trimming: 3 bases; J trimming: 0 bases; junction bases outside the gene matches: 11. CDR3 coding DNA: TGCAGTGCTAGTAATCCCGGGGGGAACCCCTCCTACAATGAGCAGTTCTTC. This translates into CSASNPGGNPSYNEQFF.

The DNA for the CDR3 is TGTGCCACCAGCAGAGGGGGACAGGGGGCATACCAGCCCCAGCATTTT. Protein: CATSRGGQGAYQPQHF. This chain links TRBV15 with TRBJ1-5; 12 nucleotides match TRBD1. Trimming took 1 base from V and 7 from J; bases not matched to a gene: 5. The CDR3 has 16 amino acids. Germline V gives CDR1 LNHNV, CDR2 YYDKDF (reference sequence).

V is TRBV24-1 and J is TRBJ2-3; 11 nucleotides match TRBD2. The germline V gene has CDR1 KGHDR and CDR2 SFDVKD. Losses at the gene ends were 10 bases for V and 0 bases for J; bases not matched to a gene: 11. The CDR3 consists of 17 residues. The CDR3: CATGLAGGKTSTDTQYF. The CDR3 DNA reads TGTGCCACAGGCCTAGCGGGAGGCAAAACTAGCACAGATACGCAGTATTTT.

The chain couples TRBV29-1 to TRBJ1-1, with D perhaps TRBD1 (5 bases). V lost 3 bases and J lost 4, with 9 bases in between. CDR1 is SQVTM and CDR2 is ANQGSEA in the germline V gene. The CDR3 is 12 residues long. The CDR3 DNA is TGCAGCGTTGATAGGGGAGGCACTGAAGCTTTCTTT. This gives the protein CSVDRGGTEAFF.

For this clone: Other DNA sequences in this sample translate to the same CDR3. The rearrangement joins TRBV28 to TRBJ2-7; TRBD1 matches 9 bases. J gave up 4 bases and V 4 bases, and 8 bases lay outside the gene matches. The CDR3 runs 15 residues. Per germline, CDR1 MDHEN and CDR2 SYDVKM. The CDR3 region is CASSSTLDRGYEQYF. CDR3 nucleotides: TGTGCCAGCAGTTCTACATTAGACAGGGGGTACGAGCAGTACTTC.

The gene calls are TRBV11-2 and TRBJ2-7; D gene uncertain. Germline V lookup: CDR1 SGHAT, CDR2 FQNNGV. Deletions cut 4 bases from V and 3 bases from J, with 4 bases between. The CDR3 extends over 11 amino acids. CDR3 nucleotide sequence: TGTGCCAGCAGCTCCTACTACGAGCAGTACTTC. Protein sequence: CASSSYYEQYF.

This clone came up a few times. V and J are TRBV28 and TRBJ1-2, with 7 bases identical to TRBD1. The CDR3 runs to 12 residues. The junction had 3 bases not matched to a gene; V was cut back by 7 bases and J by 4 bases. CDR1 is MDHEN, CDR2 SYDVKM, per germline. CDR3 loop: CASTRDSYGYTF. The CDR3 coding sequence is TGTGCCAGCACTCGGGACAGCTATGGCTACACCTTC.

This clone was counted at least ten times. The V call is TRBV11-2, the J call TRBJ2-5, with D uncertain. The CDR3 loop spans 15 amino acids. V was cut by 0 bases and J by 0 bases, with 8 bases left in between. CDR1 and CDR2 (germline): SGHAT, FQNNGV. CDR3 residues: CASSLDLEDQETQYF. The DNA of the CDR3 is TGTGCCAGCAGCTTAGATCTAGAGGACCAAGAGACCCAGTACTTC.

This rearrangement joins TRBV5-6 to TRBJ1-2; 8 bases line up with TRBD1. V shed 1 base, J shed 8 bases, and the junction held 13 bases outside the gene matches. The CDR3 extends over 16 amino acids. Per the germline V gene, CDR1 is SGHDT and CDR2 is YYEEEE. The DNA of the CDR3 is TGTGCCAGCAGCTTGATCCGTGGACAGGGAATAGGCGGCTACACCTTC. Protein sequence: CASSLIRGQGIGGYTF.

The chain has TRBV19 and TRBJ2-1; TRBD2 might be the D (6 bases). The CDR3 contains 15 residues. V was pared by 8 bases and J by 4 bases, with 18 bases between. CDR1 is LNHDA, CDR2 SQIVND, per germline (reference sequence). CDR3 in DNA: TGTGCCAGTGGGGGGTATGGGACTCGATACAATGAGCAGTTCTTC. Amino acid sequence: CASGGYGTRYNEQFF.